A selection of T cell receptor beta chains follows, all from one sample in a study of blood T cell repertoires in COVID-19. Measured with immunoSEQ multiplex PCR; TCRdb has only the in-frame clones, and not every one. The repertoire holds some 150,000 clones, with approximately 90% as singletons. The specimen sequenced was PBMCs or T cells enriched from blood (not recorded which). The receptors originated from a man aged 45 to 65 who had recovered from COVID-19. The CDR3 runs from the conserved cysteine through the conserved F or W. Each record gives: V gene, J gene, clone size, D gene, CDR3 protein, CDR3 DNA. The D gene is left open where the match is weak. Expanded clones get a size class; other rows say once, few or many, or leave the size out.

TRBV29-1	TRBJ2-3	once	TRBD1	CSVETGRTDTQYF	TGCAGCGTTGAGACAGGGCGAACAGATACGCAGTATTTT
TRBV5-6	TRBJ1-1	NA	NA	CASSLDGRYTEAFF	TGTGCCAGCAGCTTGGATGGGCGTTACACTGAAGCTTTCTTT
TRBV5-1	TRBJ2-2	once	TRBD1	CASSRQGSGDTGELFF	TGCGCCAGCAGCCGACAGGGGTCTGGGGACACCGGGGAGCTGTTTTTT
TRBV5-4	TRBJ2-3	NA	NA	CASSLEQADTQYF	TGTGCCAGCAGCTTAGAACAGGCAGATACGCAGTATTTT
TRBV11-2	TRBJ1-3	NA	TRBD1	CASSLDRASGNTIYF	TGTGCCAGCAGCCTGGACAGGGCTAGCGGAAACACCATATATTTT
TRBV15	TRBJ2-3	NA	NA	CATSSSTTDTQYF	TGTGCCACCAGCTCGAGCACCACAGATACGCAGTATTTT
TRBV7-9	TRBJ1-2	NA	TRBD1	CASSLGGTGNYGYTF	TGTGCCAGCAGCTTGGGCGGGACAGGGAACTATGGCTACACCTTC
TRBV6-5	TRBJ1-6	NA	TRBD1	CASSRGSHNSPLHF	TGTGCCAGCAGCAGGGGGAGCCATAATTCACCCCTCCACTTT
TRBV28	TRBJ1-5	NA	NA	CASSLIGSGGQPQHF	TGTGCCAGCAGTTTAATTGGTTCGGGGGGTCAGCCCCAGCATTTT
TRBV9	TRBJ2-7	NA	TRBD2	CASSVDIAGKVEQYF	TGTGCCAGCAGCGTAGATATAGCGGGGAAGGTCGAGCAGTACTTC
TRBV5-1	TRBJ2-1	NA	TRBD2	CASSGLAGHNEQFF	TGCGCCAGCAGTGGGCTAGCGGGACACAATGAGCAGTTCTTC
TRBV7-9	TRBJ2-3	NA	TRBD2	CASSPARAGEYPSTDTQYF	TGTGCCAGCAGCCCAGCTCGAGCGGGAGAGTACCCTAGCACAGATACGCAGTATTTT
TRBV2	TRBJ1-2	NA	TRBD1	CASSETGPGYTF	TGTGCCAGCAGTGAGACAGGGCCCGGCTACACCTTC
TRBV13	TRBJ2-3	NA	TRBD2	CASSLKVTSGRDTQYF	TGTGCCAGCAGCTTAAAGGTGACTAGCGGAAGAGATACGCAGTATTTT
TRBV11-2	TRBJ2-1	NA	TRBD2	CASSPSPLAGGLYNEQFF	TGTGCCAGCAGCCCCTCCCCACTAGCGGGGGGGCTTTACAATGAGCAGTTCTTC
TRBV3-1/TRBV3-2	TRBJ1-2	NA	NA	CASSLQTTNYGYTF	TGTGCCAGCAGCCTTCAGACTACTAACTATGGCTACACCTTC
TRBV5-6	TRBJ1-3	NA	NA	CASSLTHRSSGNTIYF	TGTGCCAGCAGCTTGACTCACAGGAGCTCTGGAAACACCATATATTTT
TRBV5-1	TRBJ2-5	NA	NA	CASSPGQGWPQETQYF	TGCGCCAGCAGCCCCGGGCAGGGGTGGCCTCAAGAGACCCAGTACTTC
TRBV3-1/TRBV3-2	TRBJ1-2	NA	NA	CASSPLSSYGYTF	TGTGCCAGCAGCCCCTTGAGTTCCTATGGCTACACCTTC
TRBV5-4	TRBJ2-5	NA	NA	CASSTLASQETQYF	TGTGCCAGCAGTACTTTAGCGAGCCAAGAGACCCAGTACTTC
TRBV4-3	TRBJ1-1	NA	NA	CASSQDPGTPNTEAFF	TGCGCCAGCAGCCAAGATCCCGGGACACCCAACACTGAAGCTTTCTTT
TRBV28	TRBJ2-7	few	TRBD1	CASSPRPGTGDLHYEQYF	TGTGCCAGCAGTCCCCGCCCTGGGACAGGGGACTTGCACTACGAGCAGTACTTC
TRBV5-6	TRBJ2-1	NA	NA	CASSSQGSYNEQFF	TGTGCCAGCAGCTCTCAGGGGTCCTACAATGAGCAGTTCTTC
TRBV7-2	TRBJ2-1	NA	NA	CASSLDSGLVEQFF	TGTGCCAGCAGCTTAGACAGTGGCCTGGTAGAGCAGTTCTTC
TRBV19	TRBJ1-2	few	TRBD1	CASIGTGRSQRIGYTF	TGTGCCAGTATAGGGACAGGGAGAAGCCAAAGGATTGGCTACACCTTC
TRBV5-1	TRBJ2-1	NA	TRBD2	CASSALAGAGEQFF	TGCGCCAGCAGTGCACTAGCGGGAGCAGGGGAGCAGTTCTTC
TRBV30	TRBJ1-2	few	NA	CAWRPTGSAGYTF	TGTGCCTGGAGACCCACAGGGTCGGCGGGCTACACCTTC
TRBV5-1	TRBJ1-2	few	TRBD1	CASSLARGQDHYGYTF	TGCGCCAGCAGCCTAGCGCGGGGACAGGACCATTATGGCTACACCTTC
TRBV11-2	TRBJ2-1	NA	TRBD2	CASSSNLAGGQNEQFF	TGTGCCAGCAGCTCGAATCTAGCGGGGGGGCAAAATGAGCAGTTCTTC
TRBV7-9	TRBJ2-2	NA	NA	CASSLDTLSAGELFF	TGTGCCAGCAGCTTGGACACTCTCAGCGCCGGGGAGCTGTTTTTT
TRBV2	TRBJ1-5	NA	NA	CASSDKPVSLSNQPQHF	TGTGCCAGCAGTGACAAACCGGTTTCCCTTAGCAATCAGCCCCAGCATTTT
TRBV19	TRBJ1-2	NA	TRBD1	CASTRQGRDGYTF	TGTGCCAGTACCCGACAGGGTAGGGATGGCTACACCTTC
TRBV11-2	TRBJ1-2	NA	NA	CASTSRSGGLGYTF	TGTGCCAGCACCTCCCGGTCCGGCGGGCTCGGCTACACCTTC
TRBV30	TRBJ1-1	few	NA	CAWSVLSEAFF	TGTGCCTGGAGTGTACTCTCTGAAGCTTTCTTT
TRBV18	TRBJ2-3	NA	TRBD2	CASSPPGLAGGLSPDTQYF	TGTGCCAGCTCACCACCGGGACTAGCGGGGGGGCTATCTCCAGATACGCAGTATTTT
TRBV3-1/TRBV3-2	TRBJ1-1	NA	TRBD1	CASSQRAGGTEAFF	TGTGCCAGCAGCCAGAGGGCAGGGGGCACTGAAGCTTTCTTT
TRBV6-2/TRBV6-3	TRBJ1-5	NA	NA	CASSGRRGANQPQHF	TGTGCCAGCAGCGGGCGCAGGGGCGCTAATCAGCCCCAGCATTTT
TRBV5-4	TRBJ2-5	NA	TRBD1	CASSFPDRVGTYF	TGTGCCAGCAGCTTCCCTGACAGGGTGGGGACCTACTTC
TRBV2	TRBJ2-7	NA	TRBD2	CASSERTSGGSYEQYF	TGTGCCAGCAGTGAGAGGACTAGCGGGGGTTCCTACGAGCAGTACTTC
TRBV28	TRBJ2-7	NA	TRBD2	CASSLGLAGYEQYF	TGTGCCAGCAGTTTAGGGCTAGCGGGGTACGAGCAGTACTTC
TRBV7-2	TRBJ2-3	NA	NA	CASSPLANSPDTQYF	TGTGCCAGCAGCCCTCTAGCGAATTCCCCAGATACGCAGTATTTT
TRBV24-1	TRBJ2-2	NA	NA	CATSDSRHANTGELFF	TGTGCCACCAGTGATTCTCGACACGCGAACACCGGGGAGCTGTTTTTT